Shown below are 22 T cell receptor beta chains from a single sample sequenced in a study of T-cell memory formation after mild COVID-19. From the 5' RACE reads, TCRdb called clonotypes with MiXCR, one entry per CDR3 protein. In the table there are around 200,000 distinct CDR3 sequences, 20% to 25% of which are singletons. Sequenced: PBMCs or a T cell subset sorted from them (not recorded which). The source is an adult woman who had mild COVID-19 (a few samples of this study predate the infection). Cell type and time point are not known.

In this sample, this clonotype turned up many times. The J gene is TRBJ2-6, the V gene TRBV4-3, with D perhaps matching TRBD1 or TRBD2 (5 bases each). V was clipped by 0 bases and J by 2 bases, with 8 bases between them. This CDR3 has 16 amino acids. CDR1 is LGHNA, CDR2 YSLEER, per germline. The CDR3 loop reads CASSQDLGAGANVLTF. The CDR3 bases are TGCGCCAGCAGCCAAGATCTGGGGGCTGGGGCCAACGTCCTGACTTTC.

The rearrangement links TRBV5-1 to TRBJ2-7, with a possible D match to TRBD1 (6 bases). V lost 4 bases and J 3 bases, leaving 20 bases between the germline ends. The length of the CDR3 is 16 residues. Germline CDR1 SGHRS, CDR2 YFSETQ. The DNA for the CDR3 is TGCGCCAGCAGCGGGCAGGGGATTCCCCCTTACTACGAGCAGTACTTC. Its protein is CASSGQGIPPYYEQYF.

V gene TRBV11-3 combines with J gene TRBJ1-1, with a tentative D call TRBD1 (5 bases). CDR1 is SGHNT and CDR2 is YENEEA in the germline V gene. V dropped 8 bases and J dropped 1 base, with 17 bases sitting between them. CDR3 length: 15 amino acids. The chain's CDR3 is CASSSLQGPNTEAFF. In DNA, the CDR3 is TGTGCCAGCTCAAGCTTGCAGGGCCCGAACACTGAAGCTTTCTTT.

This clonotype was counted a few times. The CDR3 protein is CASSYSELAGAYEQYF. In nucleotides, the CDR3 is TGTGCCAGCAGTTACTCGGAACTAGCGGGAGCCTACGAGCAGTACTTC. This rearrangement joins TRBV6-2 or TRBV6-3 to TRBJ2-7, with 11 bases matching TRBD2. Trimming removed 0 bases from V and 2 bases from J; junction bases left unmatched: 3. Germline CDR1 and CDR2: MNHEY and SVGEGT. This CDR3 is 16 amino acids long.

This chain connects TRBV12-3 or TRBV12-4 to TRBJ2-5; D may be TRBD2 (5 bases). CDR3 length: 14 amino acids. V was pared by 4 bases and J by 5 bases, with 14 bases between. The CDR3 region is CASSSSPRAETQYF. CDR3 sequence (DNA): TGTGCCAGCAGTTCAAGTCCGCGGGCGGAGACCCAGTACTTC.

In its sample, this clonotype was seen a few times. The CDR3 region is CASSLGPGLAVQETQYF. As DNA, the CDR3 is TGTGCCAGCAGCTTAGGTCCGGGACTAGCGGTCCAAGAGACCCAGTACTTC. This chain links TRBV7-6 with TRBJ2-5; TRBD2 matches at 11 bases. The CDR3 has 17 residues. The germline gives CDR1 SGHVS, CDR2 FNYEAQ. Germline trimming cut 1 base from V and 1 base from J; bases unmatched to any gene: 5.

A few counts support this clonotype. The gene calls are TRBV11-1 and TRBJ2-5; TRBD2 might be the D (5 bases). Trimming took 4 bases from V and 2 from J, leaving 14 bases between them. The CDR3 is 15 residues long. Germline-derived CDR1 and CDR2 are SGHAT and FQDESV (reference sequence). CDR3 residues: CASSYWTGKQETQYF. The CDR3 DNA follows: TGTGCCAGCAGCTATTGGACGGGAAAGCAAGAGACCCAGTACTTC.

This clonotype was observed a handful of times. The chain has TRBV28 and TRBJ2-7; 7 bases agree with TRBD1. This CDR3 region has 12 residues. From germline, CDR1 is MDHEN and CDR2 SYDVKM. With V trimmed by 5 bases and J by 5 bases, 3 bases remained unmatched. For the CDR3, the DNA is TGTGCCAGCAGTCCGAGGGGGCACGAGCAGTACTTC. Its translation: CASSPRGHEQYF.

The CDR3 protein is CASSRGWGEGTEAFF. The CDR3 DNA reads TGTGCCAGCAGCCGAGGGTGGGGCGAGGGGACTGAAGCTTTCTTT. This chain connects TRBV5-6 to TRBJ1-1; a possible D gene is TRBD1 (5 bases). The germline V and J ends were trimmed by 4 bases and 5 bases, with 18 bases remaining between them. From germline, CDR1 is SGHDT and CDR2 YYEEEE. The CDR3 has 15 amino acids.

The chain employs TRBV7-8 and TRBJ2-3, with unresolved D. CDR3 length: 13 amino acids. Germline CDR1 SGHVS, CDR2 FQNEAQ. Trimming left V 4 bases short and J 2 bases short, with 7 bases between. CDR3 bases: TGTGCCAGCAGCTCAACTACCACAGATACGCAGTATTTT. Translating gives CASSSTTTDTQYF.

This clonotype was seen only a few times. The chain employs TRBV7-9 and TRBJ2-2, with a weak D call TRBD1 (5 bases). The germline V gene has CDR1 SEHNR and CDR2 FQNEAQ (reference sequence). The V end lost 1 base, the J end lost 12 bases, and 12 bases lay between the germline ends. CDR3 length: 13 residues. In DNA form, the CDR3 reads TGTGCCAGCAGCTTAGATGGGGCCTCAAAGCTGTTTTTT. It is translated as CASSLDGASKLFF. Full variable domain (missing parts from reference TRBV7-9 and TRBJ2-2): DTGVSQNPRHKITKRGQNVTFRCDPISEHNRLYWYRQTLGQGPEFLTYFQNEAQLEKSRLLSDRFSAERPKGSFSTLEIQRTEQGDSAMYLCASSLDGASKLFFGEGSRLTVL.

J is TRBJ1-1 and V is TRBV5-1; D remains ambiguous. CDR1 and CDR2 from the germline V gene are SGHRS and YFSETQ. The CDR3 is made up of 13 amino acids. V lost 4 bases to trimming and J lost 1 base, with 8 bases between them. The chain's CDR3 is CASSPHENTEAFF. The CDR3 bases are TGCGCCAGCAGCCCACACGAGAACACTGAAGCTTTCTTT.

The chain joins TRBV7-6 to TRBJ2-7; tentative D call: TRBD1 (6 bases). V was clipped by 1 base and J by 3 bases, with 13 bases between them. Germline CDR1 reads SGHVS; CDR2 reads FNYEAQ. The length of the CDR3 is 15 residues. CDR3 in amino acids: CASSLGPDRNYEQYF. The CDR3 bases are TGTGCCAGCAGCTTAGGGCCGGACAGAAACTACGAGCAGTACTTC. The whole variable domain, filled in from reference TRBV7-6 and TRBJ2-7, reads GAGVSQSPRYKVTKRGQDVALRCDPISGHVSLYWYRQALGQGPEFLTYFNYEAQQDKSGLPNDRFSAERPEGSISTLTIQRTEQRDSAMYRCASSLGPDRNYEQYFGPGTRLTVT.

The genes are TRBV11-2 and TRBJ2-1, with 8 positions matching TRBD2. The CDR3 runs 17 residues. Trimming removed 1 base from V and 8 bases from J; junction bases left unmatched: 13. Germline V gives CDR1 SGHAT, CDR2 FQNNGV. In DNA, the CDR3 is TGTGCCAGCAGCTTAGGGTACGGGGGGGGCCGCGATGATGAGCAGTTCTTC. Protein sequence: CASSLGYGGGRDDEQFF.

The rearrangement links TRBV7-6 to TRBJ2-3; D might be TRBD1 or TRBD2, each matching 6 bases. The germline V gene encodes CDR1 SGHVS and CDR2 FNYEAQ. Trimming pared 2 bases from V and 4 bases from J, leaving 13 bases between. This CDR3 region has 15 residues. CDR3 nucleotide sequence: TGTGCCAGCAGCTTATTAGGGGGGTCGGCAGATACGCAGTATTTT. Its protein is CASSLLGGSADTQYF. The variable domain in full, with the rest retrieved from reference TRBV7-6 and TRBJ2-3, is GAGVSQSPRYKVTKRGQDVALRCDPISGHVSLYWYRQALGQGPEFLTYFNYEAQQDKSGLPNDRFSAERPEGSISTLTIQRTEQRDSAMYRCASSLLGGSADTQYFGPGTRLTVL.

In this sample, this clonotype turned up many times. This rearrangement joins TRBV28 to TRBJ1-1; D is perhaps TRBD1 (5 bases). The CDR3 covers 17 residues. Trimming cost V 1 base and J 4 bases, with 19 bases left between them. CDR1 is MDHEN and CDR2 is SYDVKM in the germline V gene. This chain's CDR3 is CASSLFGPLRVSTEAFF. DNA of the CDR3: TGTGCCAGCAGTTTATTTGGTCCCCTCAGGGTGAGCACTGAAGCTTTCTTT.

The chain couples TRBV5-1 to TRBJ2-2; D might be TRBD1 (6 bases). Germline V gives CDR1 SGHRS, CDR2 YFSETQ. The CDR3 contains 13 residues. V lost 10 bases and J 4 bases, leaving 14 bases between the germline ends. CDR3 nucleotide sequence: TGCGCCTTCCGAGGGGGTCTCACCGGGGAGCTGTTTTTT. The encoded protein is CAFRGGLTGELFF.

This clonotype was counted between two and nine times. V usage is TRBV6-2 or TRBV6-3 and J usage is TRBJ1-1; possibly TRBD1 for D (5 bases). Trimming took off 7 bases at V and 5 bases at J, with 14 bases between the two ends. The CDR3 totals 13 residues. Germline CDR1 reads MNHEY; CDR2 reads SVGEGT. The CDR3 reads CASMGGTWTEAFF. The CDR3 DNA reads TGTGCCAGCATGGGTGGGACGTGGACTGAAGCTTTCTTT.

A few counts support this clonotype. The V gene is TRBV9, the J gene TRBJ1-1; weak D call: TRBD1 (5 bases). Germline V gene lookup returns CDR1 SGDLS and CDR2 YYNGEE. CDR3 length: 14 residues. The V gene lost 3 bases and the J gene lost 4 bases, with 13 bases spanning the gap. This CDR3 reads CASSAPGHITEAFF. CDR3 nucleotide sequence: TGTGCCAGCAGCGCTCCAGGACACATCACTGAAGCTTTCTTT.

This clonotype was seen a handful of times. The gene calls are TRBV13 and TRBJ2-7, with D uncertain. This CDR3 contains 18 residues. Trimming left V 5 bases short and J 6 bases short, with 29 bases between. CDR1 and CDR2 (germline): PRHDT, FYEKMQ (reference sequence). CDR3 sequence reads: CASSTRTKPEAGWGEQYF. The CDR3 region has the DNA TGTGCCAGCAGCACCAGGACCAAACCCGAGGCCGGATGGGGCGAGCAGTACTTC.

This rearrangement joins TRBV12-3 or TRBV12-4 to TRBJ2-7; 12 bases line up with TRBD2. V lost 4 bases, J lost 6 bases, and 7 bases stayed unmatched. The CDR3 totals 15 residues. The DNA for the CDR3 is TGTGCCAGCAGTTGGGGCGCACTAGCGGGAGGCGAGCAGTACTTC. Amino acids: CASSWGALAGGEQYF.

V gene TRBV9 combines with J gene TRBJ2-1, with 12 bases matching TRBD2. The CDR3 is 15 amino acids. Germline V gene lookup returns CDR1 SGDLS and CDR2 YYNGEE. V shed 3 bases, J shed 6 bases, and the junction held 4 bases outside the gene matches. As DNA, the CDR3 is TGTGCCAGCAGCGCCGGGACTAGCGGGTCCAATGAGCAGTTCTTC. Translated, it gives CASSAGTSGSNEQFF.